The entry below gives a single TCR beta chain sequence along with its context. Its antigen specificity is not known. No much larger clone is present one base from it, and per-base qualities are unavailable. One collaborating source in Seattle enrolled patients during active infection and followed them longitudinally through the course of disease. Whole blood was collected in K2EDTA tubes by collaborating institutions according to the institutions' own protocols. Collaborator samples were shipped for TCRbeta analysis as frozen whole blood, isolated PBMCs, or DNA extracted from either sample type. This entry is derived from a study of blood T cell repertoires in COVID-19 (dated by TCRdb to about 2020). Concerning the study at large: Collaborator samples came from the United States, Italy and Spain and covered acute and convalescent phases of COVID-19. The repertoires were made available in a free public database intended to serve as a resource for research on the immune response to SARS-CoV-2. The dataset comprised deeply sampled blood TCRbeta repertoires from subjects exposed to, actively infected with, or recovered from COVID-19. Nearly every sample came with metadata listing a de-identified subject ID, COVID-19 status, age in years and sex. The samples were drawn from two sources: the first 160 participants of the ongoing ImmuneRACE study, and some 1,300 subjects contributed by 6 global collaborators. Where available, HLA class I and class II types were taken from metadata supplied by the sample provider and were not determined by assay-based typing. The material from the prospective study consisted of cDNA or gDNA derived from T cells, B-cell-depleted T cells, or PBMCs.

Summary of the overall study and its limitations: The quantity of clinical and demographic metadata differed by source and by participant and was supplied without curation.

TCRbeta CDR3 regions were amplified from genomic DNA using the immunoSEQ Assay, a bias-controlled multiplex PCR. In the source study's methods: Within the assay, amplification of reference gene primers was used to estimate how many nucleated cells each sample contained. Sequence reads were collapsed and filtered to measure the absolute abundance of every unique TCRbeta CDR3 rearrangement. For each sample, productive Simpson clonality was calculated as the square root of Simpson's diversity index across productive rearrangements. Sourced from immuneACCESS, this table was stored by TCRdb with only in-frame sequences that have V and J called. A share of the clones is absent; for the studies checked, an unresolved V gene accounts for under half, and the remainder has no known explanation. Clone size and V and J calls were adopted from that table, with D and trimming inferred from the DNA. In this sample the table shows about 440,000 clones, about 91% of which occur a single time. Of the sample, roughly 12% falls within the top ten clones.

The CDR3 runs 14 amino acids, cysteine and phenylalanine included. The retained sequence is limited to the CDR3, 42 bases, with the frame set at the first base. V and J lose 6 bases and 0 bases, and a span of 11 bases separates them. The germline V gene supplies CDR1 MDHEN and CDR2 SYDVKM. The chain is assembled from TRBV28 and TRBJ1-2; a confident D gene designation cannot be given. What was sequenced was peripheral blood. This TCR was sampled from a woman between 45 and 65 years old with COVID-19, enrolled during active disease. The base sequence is TGTGCCAGCAGCGGTACTCGGGCTAACTATGGCTACACCTTC. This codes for CASSGTRANYGYTF.